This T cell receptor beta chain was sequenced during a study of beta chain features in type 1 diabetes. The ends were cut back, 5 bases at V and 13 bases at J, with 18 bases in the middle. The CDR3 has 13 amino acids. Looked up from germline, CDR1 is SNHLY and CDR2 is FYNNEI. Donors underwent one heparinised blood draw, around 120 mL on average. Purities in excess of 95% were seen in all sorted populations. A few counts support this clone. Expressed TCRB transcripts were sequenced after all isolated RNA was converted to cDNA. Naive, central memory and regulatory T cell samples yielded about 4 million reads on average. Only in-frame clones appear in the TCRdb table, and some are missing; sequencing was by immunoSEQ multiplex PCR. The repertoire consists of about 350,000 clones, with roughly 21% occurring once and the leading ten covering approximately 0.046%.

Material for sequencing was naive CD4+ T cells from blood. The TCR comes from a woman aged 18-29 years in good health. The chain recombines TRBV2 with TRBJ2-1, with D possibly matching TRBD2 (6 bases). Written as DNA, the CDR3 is TGTGCCAGCAGTAACCGGGACTTAAGAGACCAGTTCTTC. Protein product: CASSNRDLRDQFF.